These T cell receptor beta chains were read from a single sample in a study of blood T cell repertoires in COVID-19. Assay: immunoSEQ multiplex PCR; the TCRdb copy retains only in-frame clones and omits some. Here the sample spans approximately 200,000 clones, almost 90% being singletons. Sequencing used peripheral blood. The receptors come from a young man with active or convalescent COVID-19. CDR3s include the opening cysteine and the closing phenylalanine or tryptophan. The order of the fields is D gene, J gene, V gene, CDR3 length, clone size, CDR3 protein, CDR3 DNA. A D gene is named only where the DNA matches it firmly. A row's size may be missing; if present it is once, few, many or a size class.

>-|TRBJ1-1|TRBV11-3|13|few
CASSGGRGTEAFF
TGTGCCAGCAGCGGCGGAAGGGGCACTGAAGCTTTCTTT
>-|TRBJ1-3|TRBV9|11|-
CASSVTDTIYF
TGTGCCAGCAGCGTAACGGACACCATATATTTT
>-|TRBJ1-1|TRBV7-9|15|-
CASLLTGDMNTEAFF
TGTGCCAGCCTCTTGACAGGCGATATGAACACTGAAGCTTTCTTT
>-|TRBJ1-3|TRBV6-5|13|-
CASATASGNTIYF
TGTGCCAGCGCGACAGCCTCTGGAAACACCATATATTTT
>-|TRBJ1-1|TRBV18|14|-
CASSRGHMNTEAFF
TGTGCCAGCTCACGGGGACACATGAACACTGAAGCTTTCTTT
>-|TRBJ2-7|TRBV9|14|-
CASSVDQGTYEQYF
TGTGCCAGCAGCGTAGATCAGGGTACCTACGAGCAGTACTTC
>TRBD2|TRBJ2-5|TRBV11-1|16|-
CASSLDSGRYGETQYF
TGTGCCAGCAGCTTAGATAGCGGGAGATATGGAGAGACCCAGTACTTC
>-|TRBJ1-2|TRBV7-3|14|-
CASSYTPGGDGYTF
TGTGCCAGCAGCTACACCCCGGGAGGGGATGGCTACACCTTC
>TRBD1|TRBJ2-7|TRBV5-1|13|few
CASTRQGLGEQYF
TGCGCCAGCACCAGACAGGGGTTGGGCGAGCAGTACTTC
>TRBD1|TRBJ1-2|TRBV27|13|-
CASSQQGTSGYTF
TGTGCCAGCAGCCAACAGGGGACGAGCGGCTACACCTTC
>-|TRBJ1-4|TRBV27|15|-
CASSLAGSTNEKLFF
TGTGCCAGCAGTCTCGCGGGCTCAACTAATGAAAAACTGTTTTTT
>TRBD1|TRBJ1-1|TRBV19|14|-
CASRRQGEGTEAFF
TGTGCCAGTAGACGACAGGGAGAGGGCACTGAAGCTTTCTTT
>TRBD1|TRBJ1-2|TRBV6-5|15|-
CASRGDRGYNYGYTF
TGTGCCAGCAGGGGGGACAGGGGTTATAACTATGGCTACACCTTC
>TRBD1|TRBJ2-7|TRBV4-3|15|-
CASSQQGGSTYEQYF
TGCGCCAGCAGCCAACAAGGGGGCAGCACCTACGAGCAGTACTTC
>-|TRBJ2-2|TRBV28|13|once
CASSTTNTGELFF
TGTGCCAGCAGTACTACGAACACCGGGGAGCTGTTTTTT
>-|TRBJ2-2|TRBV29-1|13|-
CSVGGPNTGELFF
TGCAGCGTCGGGGGTCCAAACACCGGGGAGCTGTTTTTT
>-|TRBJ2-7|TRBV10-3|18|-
CAISERGRAGANSYEQYF
TGTGCCATCAGCGAAAGGGGTCGGGCAGGGGCCAACTCCTACGAGCAGTACTTC
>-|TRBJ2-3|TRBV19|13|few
CATSRGIEGTQYF
TGTGCCACTAGTCGGGGGATAGAGGGTACGCAGTATTTT
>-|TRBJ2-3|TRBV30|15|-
CAWSVLSAGTDTQYF
TGTGCCTGGAGTGTCCTTTCGGCAGGGACAGATACGCAGTATTTT
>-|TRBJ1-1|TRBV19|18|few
CASRAPSWEGVKNTEAFF
TGTGCCAGTAGAGCCCCCTCGTGGGAGGGGGTGAAGAACACTGAAGCTTTCTTT
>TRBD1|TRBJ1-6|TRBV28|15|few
CASSLAGQGNSPLHF
TGTGCCAGCAGTTTGGCCGGACAGGGGAATTCACCCCTCCACTTT
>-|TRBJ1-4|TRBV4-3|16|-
CASSQGLTVGNEKLFF
TGCGCCAGCAGCCAAGGATTGACAGTCGGCAATGAAAAACTGTTTTTT
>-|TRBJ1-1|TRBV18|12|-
CASSPQAAGVFF
TGTGCCAGCTCACCACAGGCGGCGGGAGTTTTCTTT
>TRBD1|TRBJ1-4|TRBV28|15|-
CASSSRQGEAEKLFF
TGTGCCAGCAGTTCCCGACAGGGGGAGGCTGAAAAACTGTTTTTT
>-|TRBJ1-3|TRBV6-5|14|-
CAIADKASGNTIYF
TGTGCCATCGCAGACAAGGCCTCTGGAAACACCATATATTTT
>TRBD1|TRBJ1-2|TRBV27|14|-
CASSSGTGPNGYTF
TGTGCCAGCAGTTCCGGGACAGGACCAAATGGCTACACCTTC
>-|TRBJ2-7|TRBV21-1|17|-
CASRVTCLGGSRYEQYF
TGTGCCAGCAGAGTAACCTGCTTGGGAGGGAGCAGGTACGAGCAGTACTTC
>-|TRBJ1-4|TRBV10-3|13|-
CAIKGRTNEKLFF
TGTGCCATCAAGGGGCGGACTAATGAAAAACTGTTTTTT
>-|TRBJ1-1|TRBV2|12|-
CATVGLNTEAFF
TGTGCGACAGTAGGACTAAACACTGAAGCTTTCTTT
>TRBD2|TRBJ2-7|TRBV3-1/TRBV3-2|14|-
CASESGGRPYEQYF
TGTGCCAGCGAGTCCGGCGGGAGGCCGTACGAGCAGTACTTC
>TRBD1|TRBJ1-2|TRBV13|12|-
CASSLHRGGYTF
TGTGCCAGCAGCTTACACAGGGGTGGCTACACCTTC
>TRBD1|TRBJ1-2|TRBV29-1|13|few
CSVGDRAVYGYTF
TGCAGCGTAGGGGACAGGGCGGTATATGGCTACACCTTC
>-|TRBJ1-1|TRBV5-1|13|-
CASSLATQGEAFF
TGCGCCAGCAGCTTGGCCACGCAGGGTGAAGCTTTCTTT
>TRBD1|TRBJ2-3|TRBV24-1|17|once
CATSDLLMTGGTDTQYF
TGTGCCACCAGTGATCTCCTTATGACAGGGGGCACAGATACGCAGTATTTT
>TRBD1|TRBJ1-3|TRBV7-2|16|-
CASSLVTGGAGNTIYF
TGTGCCAGCAGCTTAGTGACAGGGGGCGCTGGAAACACCATATATTTT
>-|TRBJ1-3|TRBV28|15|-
CASSFTGTTGNTIYF
TGTGCCAGCAGCTTCACAGGGACAACGGGAAACACCATATATTTT
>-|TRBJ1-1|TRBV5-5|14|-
CASSPVGVGAEAFF
TGTGCCAGCAGCCCGGTCGGGGTCGGGGCTGAAGCTTTCTTT
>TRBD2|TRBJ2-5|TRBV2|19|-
CASGRGLAGVVVPWQTQYF
TGTGCCAGCGGTCGCGGGCTAGCGGGAGTTGTGGTGCCGTGGCAGACCCAGTACTTC
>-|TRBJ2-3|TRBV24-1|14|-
CATSSAGGTDTQYF
TGTGCCACCAGTTCGGCAGGGGGGACAGATACGCAGTATTTT
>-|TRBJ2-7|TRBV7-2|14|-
CASSLWRAASEQYF
TGTGCCAGCAGCTTATGGCGGGCCGCCTCCGAGCAGTACTTC